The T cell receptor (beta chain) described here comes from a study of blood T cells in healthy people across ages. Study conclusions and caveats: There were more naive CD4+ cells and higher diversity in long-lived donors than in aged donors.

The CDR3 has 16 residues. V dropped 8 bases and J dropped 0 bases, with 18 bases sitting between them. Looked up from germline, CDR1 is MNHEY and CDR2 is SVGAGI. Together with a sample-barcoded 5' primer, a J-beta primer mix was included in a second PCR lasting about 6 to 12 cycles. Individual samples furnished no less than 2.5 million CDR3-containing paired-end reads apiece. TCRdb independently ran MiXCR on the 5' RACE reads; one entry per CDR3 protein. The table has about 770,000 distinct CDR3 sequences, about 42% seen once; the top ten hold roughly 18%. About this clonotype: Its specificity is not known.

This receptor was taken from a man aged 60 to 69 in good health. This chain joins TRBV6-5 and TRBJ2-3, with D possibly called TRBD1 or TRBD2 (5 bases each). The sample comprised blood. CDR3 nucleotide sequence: TGTGCCAGCCCCCAGAGGGGCAGGGTTAGCACAGATACGCAGTATTTT. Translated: CASPQRGRVSTDTQYF.